The sequence of this T cell receptor (beta chain) was determined in a study of beta chain features in type 1 diabetes. General observations from the study: For patients, the naive, central memory and Treg TCRB repertoires appeared more alike than for healthy donors. High-TCR-expressing cells could be over-represented by cDNA sequencing.

TCRB transcripts that were expressed got sequenced, as all of the isolated RNA had been reverse transcribed. The table came from immunoSEQ multiplex PCR; TCRdb's copy has only in-frame clones and leaves some out. The sample yields about 140,000 clones, 6.5% to 8.5% seen once. Trimming pared 3 bases from V and 6 bases from J, leaving 12 bases between. The CDR3 contains 13 residues. Germline lookup yields CDR1 SGHVS and CDR2 FQNEAQ. The authors sorted CD4+ naive, central memory, regulatory and stem cell-like memory cells via CD45RO/CCR7/CD25/CD127/CD95/CD27. Purity of each sorted population was above 95%. Details on this clone: What it binds is unknown.

The specimen sequenced was central memory CD4+ T cells from blood. The TCR sequence derives from a woman younger than 45 in good health. The chain joins TRBV7-8 to TRBJ2-7; D is possibly TRBD2 (5 bases). The CDR3 reads CASSFGRNREQYF. In DNA form, the CDR3 reads TGTGCCAGCAGCTTTGGGAGAAATCGCGAGCAGTACTTC. The full variable domain, its missing parts supplied by reference TRBV7-8 and TRBJ2-7, is GAGVSQSPRYKVAKRGQDVALRCDPISGHVSLFWYQQALGQGPEFLTYFQNEAQLDKSGLPSDRFFAERPEGSVSTLKIQRTQQEDSAVYLCASSFGRNREQYFGPGTRLTVT.